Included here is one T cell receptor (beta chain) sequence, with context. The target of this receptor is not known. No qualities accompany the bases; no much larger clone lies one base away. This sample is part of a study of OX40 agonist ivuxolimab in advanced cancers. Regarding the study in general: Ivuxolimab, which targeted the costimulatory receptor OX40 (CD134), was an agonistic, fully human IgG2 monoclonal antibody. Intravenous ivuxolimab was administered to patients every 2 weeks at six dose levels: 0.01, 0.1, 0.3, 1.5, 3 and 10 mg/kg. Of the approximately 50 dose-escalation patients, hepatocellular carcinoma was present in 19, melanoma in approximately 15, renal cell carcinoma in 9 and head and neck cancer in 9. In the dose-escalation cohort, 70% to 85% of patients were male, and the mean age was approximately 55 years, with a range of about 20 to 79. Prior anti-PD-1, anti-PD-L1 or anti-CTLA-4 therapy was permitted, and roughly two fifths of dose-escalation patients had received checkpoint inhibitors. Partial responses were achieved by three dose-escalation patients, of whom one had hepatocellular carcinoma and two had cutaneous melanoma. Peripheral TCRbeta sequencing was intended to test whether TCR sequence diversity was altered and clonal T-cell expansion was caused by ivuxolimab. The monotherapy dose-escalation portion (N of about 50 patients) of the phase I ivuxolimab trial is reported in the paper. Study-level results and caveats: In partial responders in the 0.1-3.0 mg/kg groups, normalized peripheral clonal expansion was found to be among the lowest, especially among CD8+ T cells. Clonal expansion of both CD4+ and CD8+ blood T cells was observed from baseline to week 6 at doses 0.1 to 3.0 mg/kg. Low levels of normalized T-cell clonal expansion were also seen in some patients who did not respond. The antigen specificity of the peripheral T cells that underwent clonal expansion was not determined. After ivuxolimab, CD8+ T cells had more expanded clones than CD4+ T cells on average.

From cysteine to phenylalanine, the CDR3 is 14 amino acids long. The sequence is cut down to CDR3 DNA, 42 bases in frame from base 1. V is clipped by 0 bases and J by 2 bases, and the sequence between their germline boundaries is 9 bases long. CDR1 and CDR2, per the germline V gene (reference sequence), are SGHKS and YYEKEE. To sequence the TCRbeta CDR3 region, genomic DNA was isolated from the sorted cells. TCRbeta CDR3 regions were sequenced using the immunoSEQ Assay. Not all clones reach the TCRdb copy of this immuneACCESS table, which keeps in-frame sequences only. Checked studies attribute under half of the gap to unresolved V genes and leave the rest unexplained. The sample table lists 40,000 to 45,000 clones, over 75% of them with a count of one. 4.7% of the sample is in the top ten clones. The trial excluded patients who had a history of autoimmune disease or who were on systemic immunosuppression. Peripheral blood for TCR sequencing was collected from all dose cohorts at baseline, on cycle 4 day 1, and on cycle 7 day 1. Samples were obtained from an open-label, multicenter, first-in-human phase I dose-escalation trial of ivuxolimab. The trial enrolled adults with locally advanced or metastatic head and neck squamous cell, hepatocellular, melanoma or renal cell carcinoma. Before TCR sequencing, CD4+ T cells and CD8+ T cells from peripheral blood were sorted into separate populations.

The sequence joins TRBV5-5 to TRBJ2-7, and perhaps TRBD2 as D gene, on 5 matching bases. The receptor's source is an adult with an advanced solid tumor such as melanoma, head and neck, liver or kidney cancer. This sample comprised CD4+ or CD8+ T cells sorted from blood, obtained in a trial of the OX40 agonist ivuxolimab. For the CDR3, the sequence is CASSLERRTYEQYF. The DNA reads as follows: TGTGCCAGCAGCTTGGAACGGAGGACCTACGAGCAGTACTTC. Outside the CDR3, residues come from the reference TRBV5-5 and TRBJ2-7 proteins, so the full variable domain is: DAGVTQSPTHLIKTRGQQVTLRCSPISGHKSVSWYQQVLGQGPQFIFQYYEKEERGRGNFPDRFSARQFPNYSSELNVNALLLGDSALYLCASSLERRTYEQYFGPGTRLTVT.